A selection of T cell receptor beta chains follows, all from one sample in a study of T cells in Graves' hyperthyroidism and ophthalmopathy. TCRdb recomputed calls from the multiplex PCR reads with MiXCR, one row per CDR3 protein. Of about 480,000 distinct CDR3 sequences listed, about an eighth are singletons. Input material: blood. These receptors originate from a woman under 30 with Graves' hyperthyroidism. CDR3s include the opening cysteine and the closing phenylalanine or tryptophan. The order of the fields is J gene, V gene, D gene, clone size, CDR3 DNA, CDR3 protein. A D gene is named only where the DNA matches it firmly. Clone size is given for some rows only: seen once, a few or many times, or a class if the clone is expanded.

J gene: TRBJ1-4; V gene: TRBV14; D gene: TRBD1; clone size: -; CDR3 DNA: TGTGCCAGCAGCCATAATGACAGGGCCGATGAAAAACTGTTTTTT; CDR3 protein: CASSHNDRADEKLFF
J gene: TRBJ2-7; V gene: TRBV20-1; D gene: -; clone size: many; CDR3 DNA: TGCAGTGCTAGTCGCGGATCCTACGAGCAGTACTTC; CDR3 protein: CSASRGSYEQYF
J gene: TRBJ1-5; V gene: TRBV3-1; D gene: TRBD1; clone size: -; CDR3 DNA: TGTGCCAGCAGTCAGACAGGGGGAAGGGAGCCCCAGCATTTT; CDR3 protein: CASSQTGGREPQHF
J gene: TRBJ1-2; V gene: TRBV2; D gene: -; clone size: many; CDR3 DNA: TGTGCCAGCAGTGAAAGGGCGGGCCCCTACTATGGCTACACCTTC; CDR3 protein: CASSERAGPYYGYTF
J gene: TRBJ1-2; V gene: TRBV4-1; D gene: -; clone size: few; CDR3 DNA: TGCGCCAGCAGCCAACCGGGACAACCCTATGGCTACACCTTC; CDR3 protein: CASSQPGQPYGYTF
J gene: TRBJ2-5; V gene: TRBV19; D gene: -; clone size: many; CDR3 DNA: TGTGCCAGTAGTACAAGGACAGAAGAGACCCAGTACTTC; CDR3 protein: CASSTRTEETQYF
J gene: TRBJ2-1; V gene: TRBV9; D gene: -; clone size: many; CDR3 DNA: TGTGCCAGCAGCGTAGGTCCGACTACCCGCGGAGTGGCGAATGAGCAGTTCTTC; CDR3 protein: CASSVGPTTRGVANEQFF
J gene: TRBJ2-7; V gene: TRBV27; D gene: -; clone size: many; CDR3 DNA: TGTGCCAGCAGATCCTACCTCTACGAGCAGTACTTC; CDR3 protein: CASRSYLYEQYF
J gene: TRBJ1-1; V gene: TRBV14; D gene: -; clone size: many; CDR3 DNA: TGTGCCAGCAGCGAATGGGACACTGAAGCTTTCTTT; CDR3 protein: CASSEWDTEAFF
J gene: TRBJ2-1; V gene: TRBV5-1; D gene: -; clone size: -; CDR3 DNA: TGCGCCAGCAGCGACATAAGGGGGAATGATGAGCGGTTCTTC; CDR3 protein: CASSDIRGNDERFF
J gene: TRBJ2-3; V gene: TRBV27; D gene: -; clone size: -; CDR3 DNA: TGTGCCAGCAGTTTGGAGGGTACTTACACAGATACGCAGTATTTT; CDR3 protein: CASSLEGTYTDTQYF
J gene: TRBJ2-7; V gene: TRBV5-8; D gene: -; clone size: -; CDR3 DNA: TGTGCCAGCAGCTTGGGGCTGGGGGTAAGGGAGCAGTACTTC; CDR3 protein: CASSLGLGVREQYF
J gene: TRBJ2-5; V gene: TRBV5-8; D gene: TRBD2; clone size: many; CDR3 DNA: TGTGCCAGCAGCGGACCGGGACTAGCGGAAAACCAAGAGACCCAGTACTTC; CDR3 protein: CASSGPGLAENQETQYF
J gene: TRBJ1-5; V gene: TRBV30; D gene: -; clone size: many; CDR3 DNA: TGTGCCTGGACAATCAGGGGCGACCAGCCCCAGCATTTT; CDR3 protein: CAWTIRGDQPQHF
J gene: TRBJ1-6; V gene: TRBV30; D gene: TRBD1; clone size: many; CDR3 DNA: TGTGCCAAGGGACAGGGGGTTGGTTCACCCCTCCACTTT; CDR3 protein: CAKGQGVGSPLHF
J gene: TRBJ2-5; V gene: TRBV7-6; D gene: TRBD2; clone size: few; CDR3 DNA: TGTGCCAGCAGCTTAGTCTCTAGCGGGAGGCAAATTCAAGAGACCCAGTACTTC; CDR3 protein: CASSLVSSGRQIQETQYF
J gene: TRBJ2-5; V gene: TRBV12-5; D gene: -; clone size: -; CDR3 DNA: TGTGCTAGTGGTCCCGGGGCAGAGTGGGAGACCCAGTACTTC; CDR3 protein: CASGPGAEWETQYF
J gene: TRBJ1-1; V gene: TRBV19; D gene: -; clone size: many; CDR3 DNA: TGTGCCAGTAGTATGGTGACCAAGACCCGAATGAACACTGAAGCTTTCTTT; CDR3 protein: CASSMVTKTRMNTEAFF
J gene: TRBJ2-1; V gene: TRBV5-1; D gene: TRBD2; clone size: many; CDR3 DNA: TGCGCCAGCAGCCCGGGACTAGCGGGAGCCTCCGTTGAGCAGTTCTTC; CDR3 protein: CASSPGLAGASVEQFF
J gene: TRBJ1-2; V gene: TRBV11-2; D gene: TRBD1; clone size: -; CDR3 DNA: TGTGCCAGCAGGGCAGGGGGGATTGCCGCCCCGGGCCGCTATGGCTACACCTTC; CDR3 protein: CASRAGGIAAPGRYGYTF
J gene: TRBJ1-6; V gene: TRBV11-1; D gene: TRBD1; clone size: -; CDR3 DNA: TGTGCCAGCAGCTCGGTGGGGACAGGGGACTCACCCCTCCACTTT; CDR3 protein: CASSSVGTGDSPLHF
J gene: TRBJ1-6; V gene: TRBV20-1; D gene: -; clone size: many; CDR3 DNA: TGCAGTGCTTCTGGCCGCTATAATTCACCCCTCCACTTT; CDR3 protein: CSASGRYNSPLHF
J gene: TRBJ2-3; V gene: TRBV5-1; D gene: -; clone size: many; CDR3 DNA: TGCGCCAGCAGCTTTACAGGGTCCACAGATACGCAGTATTTT; CDR3 protein: CASSFTGSTDTQYF